This paragraph reports one TCR beta chain. What it binds is not known. Sequence at one end of the junction differs from germline and may be a read error. Aged 18 to 65, hyperthyroidism patients had new diagnoses of under 2 months' duration. Other autoimmune diseases, uncontrolled infections, pregnancy or lactation ruled patients out of participation. Amplified TCR beta CDR3 regions were obtained using RNA transcripts as template. HTBI primers served in a first-round RT-PCR, which a second-round multiplex PCR followed. One entry per CDR3 protein, called by TCRdb with MiXCR from the multiplex PCR reads. The sample has fewer than 650,000 distinct CDR3 sequences; approximately 22% are singletons. CDR3 length equals 16 residues. Germline V gene data show CDR1 as SNHLY and CDR2 as FYNNEI. The data are from a study of Graves' ophthalmopathy and Graves' hyperthyroidism. Findings and limits, study-wide: With approximately 90% sensitivity and 70% to 82% specificity, a 13-signature model separated ophthalmopathy from stable hyperthyroidism.

The chain carries TRBV2 and TRBJ1-3, with TRBD1 as a possible D gene (6 bases). Sequenced input: peripheral blood. The TCR originated in a woman between 18 and 30 years old with stable Graves' hyperthyroidism. Some clones in this sample may be carry-over from other donors' samples. CDR3 in amino acids: CASFPTGAKFGNTICF. In DNA, the CDR3 is TGTGCCAGCTTCCCAACGGGGGCGAAGTTTGGAAACACCATATGTTTT.